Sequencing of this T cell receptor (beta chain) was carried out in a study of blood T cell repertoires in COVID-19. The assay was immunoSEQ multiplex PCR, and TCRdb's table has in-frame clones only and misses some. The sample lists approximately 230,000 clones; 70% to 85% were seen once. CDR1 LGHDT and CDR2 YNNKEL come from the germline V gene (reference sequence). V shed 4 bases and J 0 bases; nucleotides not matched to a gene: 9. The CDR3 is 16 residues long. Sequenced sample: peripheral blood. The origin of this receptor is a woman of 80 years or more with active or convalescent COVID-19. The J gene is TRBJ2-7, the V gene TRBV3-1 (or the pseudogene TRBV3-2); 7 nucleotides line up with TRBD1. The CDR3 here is CASSLGTALNSYEQYF. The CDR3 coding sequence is TGTGCCAGCAGCCTTGGGACAGCTCTGAACTCCTACGAGCAGTACTTC.